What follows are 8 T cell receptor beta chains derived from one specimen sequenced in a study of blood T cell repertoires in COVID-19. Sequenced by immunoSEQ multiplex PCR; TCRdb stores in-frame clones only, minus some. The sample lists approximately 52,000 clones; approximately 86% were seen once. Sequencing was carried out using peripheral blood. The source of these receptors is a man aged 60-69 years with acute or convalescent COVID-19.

DNA for the CDR3: TGTGCCAGCAGCTTAGGGGTTCAGGGAGATACGCAGTATTTT. Translating it yields CASSLGVQGDTQYF. The rearrangement joins TRBV11-2 to TRBJ2-3, with D maybe TRBD1 (5 bases). CDR1 is SGHAT and CDR2 is FQNNGV in the germline V gene. V shed 1 base and J shed 5 bases, with 10 bases lying between them. The CDR3 has 14 residues.

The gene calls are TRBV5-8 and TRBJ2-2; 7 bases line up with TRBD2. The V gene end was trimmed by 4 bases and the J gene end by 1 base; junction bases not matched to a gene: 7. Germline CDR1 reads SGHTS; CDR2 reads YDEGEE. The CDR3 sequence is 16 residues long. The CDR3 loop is CASSMPGTMNTGELFF. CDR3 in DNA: TGTGCCAGCAGCATGCCTGGGACTATGAACACCGGGGAGCTGTTTTTT.

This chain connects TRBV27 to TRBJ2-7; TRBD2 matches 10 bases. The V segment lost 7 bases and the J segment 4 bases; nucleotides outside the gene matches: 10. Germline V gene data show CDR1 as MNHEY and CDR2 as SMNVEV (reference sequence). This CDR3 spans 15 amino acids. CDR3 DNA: TGTGCCAGCAATACCCAGCGGGAGGGGGGGTACGAGCAGTACTTC. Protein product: CASNTQREGGYEQYF.

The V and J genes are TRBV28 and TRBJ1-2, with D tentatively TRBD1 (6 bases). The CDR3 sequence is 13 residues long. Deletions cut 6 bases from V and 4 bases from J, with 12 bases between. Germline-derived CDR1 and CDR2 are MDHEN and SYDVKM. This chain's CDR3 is CASRTTGLYGYTF. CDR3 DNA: TGTGCCAGCAGAACGACAGGTCTCTATGGCTACACCTTC.

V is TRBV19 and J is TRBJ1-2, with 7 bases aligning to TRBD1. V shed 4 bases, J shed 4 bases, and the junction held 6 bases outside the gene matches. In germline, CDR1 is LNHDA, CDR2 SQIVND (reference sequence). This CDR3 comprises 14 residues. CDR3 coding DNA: TGTGCCAGTAGTACAAGACAGGGCGGCTATGGCTACACCTTC. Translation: CASSTRQGGYGYTF.

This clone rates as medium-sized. The CDR3 sequence: CASSPSPAPNTGELFF. The CDR3 DNA sequence: TGTGCCAGCAGCCCCTCCCCAGCGCCGAACACCGGGGAGCTGTTTTTT. V usage is TRBV7-2 and J usage is TRBJ2-2; D gene unclear. Deletions cut 5 bases from V and 0 bases from J, with 13 bases between. This CDR3 spans 16 amino acids. Germline CDR1 SGHTA, CDR2 FQGNSA. Using reference TRBV7-2 and TRBJ2-2 for the parts outside the CDR3, the full variable domain is GAGVSQSPSNKVTEKGKDVELRCDPISGHTALYWYRQSLGQGLEFLIYFQGNSAPDKSGLPSDRFSAERTGGSVSTLTIQRTQQEDSAVYLCASSPSPAPNTGELFFGEGSRLTVL.

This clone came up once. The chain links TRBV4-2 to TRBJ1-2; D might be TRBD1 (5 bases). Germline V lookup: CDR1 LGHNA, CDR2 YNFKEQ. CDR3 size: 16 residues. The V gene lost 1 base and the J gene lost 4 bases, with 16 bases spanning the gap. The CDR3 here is CASSQGSGRMSYGYTF. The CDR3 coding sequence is TGTGCCAGCAGCCAAGGTTCAGGGCGAATGAGCTATGGCTACACCTTC.

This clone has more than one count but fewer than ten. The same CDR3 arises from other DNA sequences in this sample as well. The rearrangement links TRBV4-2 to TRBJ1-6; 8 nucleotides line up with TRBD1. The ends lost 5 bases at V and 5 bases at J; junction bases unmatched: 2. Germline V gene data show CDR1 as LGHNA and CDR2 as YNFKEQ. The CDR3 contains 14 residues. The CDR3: CASSSTGDNSPLHF. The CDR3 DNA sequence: TGTGCCAGCAGCTCGACAGGGGATAATTCACCCCTCCACTTT.